This TCR beta chain was observed in a study of T cells in tumors and immune-related adverse events. Here immunoSEQ multiplex PCR was the method, and the copy in TCRdb shows in-frame clones only, minus some. The table includes 20,000 to 25,000 clones, 75% to 95% detected once. The germline V gene encodes CDR1 KGHSH and CDR2 LQKENI. V lost 6 bases to trimming and J lost 5 bases, with 20 bases between them. This CDR3 region has 16 residues. Sequencing used lymph node tissue, obtained from a patient treated with anti-PD-1 therapy. This clonotype originated in a female donor with metastatic renal cell carcinoma. The rearrangement uses TRBV18 and TRBJ2-1, with D possibly matching TRBD2 (6 bases). CDR3 in amino acids: CASSLGTPVFNNEQFF. CDR3 DNA: TGTGCCAGCTCCCTCGGGACTCCCGTTTTTAACAATGAGCAGTTCTTC.